Listed below are T cell receptor beta chains from one sample, sequenced in a study of blood T cell repertoires in COVID-19. Only in-frame clones appear in the TCRdb table, and some are missing; sequencing was by immunoSEQ multiplex PCR. The sample records about 220,000 clones, around 83% being singletons. Material: PBMCs or T cells enriched from blood (not recorded which). These receptors all come from a woman aged 40 to 50 who had recovered from COVID-19. CDR3s leave out the opening cysteine and the closing phenylalanine or tryptophan. The order of the fields is J gene, clone size, V gene, CDR3 protein. Not all rows give a size; the values are once, few, many and, for expanded clones, a class.

j_call: TRBJ1-1; clone_size: -; v_call: TRBV5-1; cdr3_aa: ASSLDKEGTEAF
j_call: TRBJ2-2; clone_size: medium-sized; v_call: TRBV5-1; cdr3_aa: ASSGTSGEHKGNTGELF
j_call: TRBJ2-5; clone_size: -; v_call: TRBV3-1/TRBV3-2; cdr3_aa: ASSQRRDRETQY
j_call: TRBJ2-3; clone_size: -; v_call: TRBV9; cdr3_aa: ASNEAGDPDTQY
j_call: TRBJ2-7; clone_size: once; v_call: TRBV4-1; cdr3_aa: ASSQGGLAGGGNYEQY
j_call: TRBJ1-5; clone_size: -; v_call: TRBV19; cdr3_aa: ASSGGQEYQPQH
j_call: TRBJ2-3; clone_size: -; v_call: TRBV18; cdr3_aa: ASSPRGTTDTQY
j_call: TRBJ2-7; clone_size: few; v_call: TRBV18; cdr3_aa: ASSPINSGLAGLSYEQY
j_call: TRBJ1-2; clone_size: -; v_call: TRBV29-1; cdr3_aa: SVGADYGYT
j_call: TRBJ2-3; clone_size: -; v_call: TRBV28; cdr3_aa: ASSPSGSTDTQY
j_call: TRBJ1-4; clone_size: -; v_call: TRBV28; cdr3_aa: ASSSSGIGRDEKLF
j_call: TRBJ2-4; clone_size: once; v_call: TRBV12-5; cdr3_aa: ASEGGNIQY
j_call: TRBJ2-1; clone_size: -; v_call: TRBV5-8; cdr3_aa: ASSAPTSVSSYNEQF
j_call: TRBJ2-7; clone_size: -; v_call: TRBV11-2; cdr3_aa: ASSTRTSGAYEQY
j_call: TRBJ2-5; clone_size: -; v_call: TRBV7-6; cdr3_aa: ASSKGTGAVETQY
j_call: TRBJ1-4; clone_size: once; v_call: TRBV27; cdr3_aa: ASSFQGLTNEKLF
j_call: TRBJ1-5; clone_size: -; v_call: TRBV2; cdr3_aa: ASSFQGVGNQPQH
j_call: TRBJ2-4; clone_size: -; v_call: TRBV24-1; cdr3_aa: ATSDSRLGENIQY
j_call: TRBJ1-1; clone_size: -; v_call: TRBV3-1/TRBV3-2; cdr3_aa: ASSHRGMDNTEAF
j_call: TRBJ2-3; clone_size: -; v_call: TRBV7-2; cdr3_aa: ASSFNLADTQY
j_call: TRBJ1-1; clone_size: -; v_call: TRBV18; cdr3_aa: ASSPPYRNTEAF
j_call: TRBJ1-5; clone_size: -; v_call: TRBV3-1/TRBV3-2; cdr3_aa: ASSPDRGNQPQH
j_call: TRBJ2-3; clone_size: -; v_call: TRBV28; cdr3_aa: ASSSGAENREQDTQY
j_call: TRBJ2-1; clone_size: -; v_call: TRBV5-1; cdr3_aa: ASSASGTDNEQF
j_call: TRBJ2-3; clone_size: -; v_call: TRBV5-6; cdr3_aa: ASSWGTGRDTQY
j_call: TRBJ1-4; clone_size: -; v_call: TRBV7-9; cdr3_aa: ASSYGQGSTNEKLF
j_call: TRBJ2-3; clone_size: few; v_call: TRBV20-1; cdr3_aa: SARDRGTQY
j_call: TRBJ1-1; clone_size: -; v_call: TRBV13; cdr3_aa: ASSAGNTEAF
j_call: TRBJ1-2; clone_size: -; v_call: TRBV7-8; cdr3_aa: ASSADRDNYGYT
j_call: TRBJ2-1; clone_size: -; v_call: TRBV28; cdr3_aa: ASSFTPVYNEQF
j_call: TRBJ1-5; clone_size: -; v_call: TRBV7-2; cdr3_aa: ASSLEGQSTNQPQH
j_call: TRBJ2-3; clone_size: once; v_call: TRBV3-1/TRBV3-2; cdr3_aa: ASSLGLAASDTQY
j_call: TRBJ1-1; clone_size: -; v_call: TRBV18; cdr3_aa: ASSGGVGGTEAF
j_call: TRBJ2-2; clone_size: -; v_call: TRBV10-1; cdr3_aa: ASSDRSNTGELF
j_call: TRBJ1-2; clone_size: -; v_call: TRBV27; cdr3_aa: ASSLGGANYGYT
j_call: TRBJ2-1; clone_size: many; v_call: TRBV5-4; cdr3_aa: ASSFGSQQF
j_call: TRBJ1-1; clone_size: -; v_call: TRBV5-6; cdr3_aa: ASSFGPGGPWAF
j_call: TRBJ1-1; clone_size: -; v_call: TRBV12-2; cdr3_aa: ASRLPDRGSSEAF
j_call: TRBJ2-1; clone_size: -; v_call: TRBV29-1; cdr3_aa: SVPRGNEQF
j_call: TRBJ2-2; clone_size: -; v_call: TRBV2; cdr3_aa: ASSERATGELF
j_call: TRBJ2-3; clone_size: -; v_call: TRBV7-8; cdr3_aa: ASTKRRQDTQY
j_call: TRBJ1-1; clone_size: -; v_call: TRBV5-1; cdr3_aa: ASRGETNTEAF
j_call: TRBJ1-2; clone_size: once; v_call: TRBV2; cdr3_aa: ASRRGGAVYGYT
j_call: TRBJ2-7; clone_size: -; v_call: TRBV27; cdr3_aa: ASRLRLAGEQY
j_call: TRBJ1-6; clone_size: -; v_call: TRBV20-1; cdr3_aa: SASPPGDLNSPLH
j_call: TRBJ1-2; clone_size: -; v_call: TRBV6-6; cdr3_aa: ASTYDRSTAYYGYT
j_call: TRBJ2-5; clone_size: -; v_call: TRBV19; cdr3_aa: ASSMNSLETQY
j_call: TRBJ1-2; clone_size: -; v_call: TRBV7-9; cdr3_aa: ASTLTYGYT
j_call: TRBJ2-5; clone_size: -; v_call: TRBV25-1; cdr3_aa: ASSASDRGRQETQY